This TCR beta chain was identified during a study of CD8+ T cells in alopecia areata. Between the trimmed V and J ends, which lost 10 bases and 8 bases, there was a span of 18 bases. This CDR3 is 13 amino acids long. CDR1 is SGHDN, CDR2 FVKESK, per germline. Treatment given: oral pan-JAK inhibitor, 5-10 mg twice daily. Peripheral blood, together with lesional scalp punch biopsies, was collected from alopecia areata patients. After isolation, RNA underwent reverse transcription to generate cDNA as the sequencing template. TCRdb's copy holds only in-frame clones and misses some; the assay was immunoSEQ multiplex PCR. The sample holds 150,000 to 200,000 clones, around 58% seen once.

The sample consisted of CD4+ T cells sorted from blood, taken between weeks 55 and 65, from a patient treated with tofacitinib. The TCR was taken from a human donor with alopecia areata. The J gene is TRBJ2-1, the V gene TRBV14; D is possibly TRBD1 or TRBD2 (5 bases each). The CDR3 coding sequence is TGTGCCACCTCAACGGGGCCCCGGGATGAGCAGTTCTTC. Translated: CATSTGPRDEQFF. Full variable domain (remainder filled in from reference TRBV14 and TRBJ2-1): EAGVTQFPSHSVIEKGQTVTLRCDPISGHDNLYWYRRVMGKEIKFLLHFVKESKQDESGMPNNRFLAERTGGTYSTLKVQPAELEDSGVYFCATSTGPRDEQFFGPGTRLTVL.